This is a list of T cell receptor beta chains from one sample in a study of blood T cell repertoires in COVID-19. Measured with immunoSEQ multiplex PCR; TCRdb has only the in-frame clones, and not every one. The table includes about 140,000 clones, around 80% detected once. The specimen was PBMCs or T cells enriched from blood (not recorded which). Every receptor here comes from a woman aged 45-65 years who had recovered from COVID-19. Both conserved end residues are part of each CDR3. The D gene is left open where the match is weak. Clone size is not always given. Where it is, it says once, few, many or a class for expanded clones.

TGTGCCAGCAGCTTAGGCGCGGGGGGGCCAGGTTACAATGAGCAGTTCTTC,CASSLGAGGPGYNEQFF,TRBV11-3,-,TRBJ2-1,TRBD2
TGTGCCAGCAGCTTGGCTTGGCAGGGTCGGGAAAAACTGTTTTTT,CASSLAWQGREKLFF,TRBV5-6,-,TRBJ1-4,-
TGCGCCAGCAGCCCGACAGCGAACCAAGAGACCCAGTACTTC,CASSPTANQETQYF,TRBV5-1,-,TRBJ2-5,-
TGTGCCAGCAGTATTATGACAAGGGGCGTCCGGGAGGAGACCCAGTACTTC,CASSIMTRGVREETQYF,TRBV28,once,TRBJ2-5,-
TGTGCCTGGAGTGTTCCGGGACAGGGGGCAGCTAACTATGGCTACACCTTC,CAWSVPGQGAANYGYTF,TRBV30,once,TRBJ1-2,TRBD1
TGTGCCAGCAGTGACAGGGTCACCGGGGAGCTGTTTTTT,CASSDRVTGELFF,TRBV2,-,TRBJ2-2,-
TGTGCCAGCAGCCTCGACAGGGTAAACACTGAAGCTTTCTTT,CASSLDRVNTEAFF,TRBV7-2,-,TRBJ1-1,TRBD1
TGTGCCAGCAGTCCCCAAGTGTTCCGGGACTATGGCTACACCTTC,CASSPQVFRDYGYTF,TRBV27,-,TRBJ1-2,-
TGTGCCAGCTCGAGGGACATCTCTGGAAACACCATATATTTT,CASSRDISGNTIYF,TRBV6-1,-,TRBJ1-3,-
TGTGCCAGCAGTTTAGGGGCTCACACAACTAATGAAAAACTGTTTTTT,CASSLGAHTTNEKLFF,TRBV27,-,TRBJ1-4,-
TGTGCCAGTAGTATTTGGACAGGGGAGCACAATGAGCAGTTCTTC,CASSIWTGEHNEQFF,TRBV19,-,TRBJ2-1,TRBD1
TGTGCCAGCAGTTACGGGAGCGGTGAAAAACTGTTTTTT,CASSYGSGEKLFF,TRBV6-5,-,TRBJ1-4,-
TGTGCCAGTAGTAAACAGGGCATAGGCACTGAAGCTTTCTTT,CASSKQGIGTEAFF,TRBV19,-,TRBJ1-1,-
TGTGCCAGCAGCCCACAGGGGGGCATTAGGAACACCGGGGAGCTGTTTTTT,CASSPQGGIRNTGELFF,TRBV14,-,TRBJ2-2,TRBD1
TGTGCCAGCAGCAAAGGACACGGGTCCACTGAAGCTTTCTTT,CASSKGHGSTEAFF,TRBV5-4,-,TRBJ1-1,-
TGCGCCAGCAGCTTGGAACAGGCTGAGAACACTGAAGCTTTCTTT,CASSLEQAENTEAFF,TRBV5-1,-,TRBJ1-1,-
TGTGCCATCAGTACGGACAGCGGGGATCAAGAGACCCAGTACTTC,CAISTDSGDQETQYF,TRBV10-3,-,TRBJ2-5,-
TGTGCCAGAAAAGACAGGGACCTCATGAACACTGAAGCTTTCTTT,CARKDRDLMNTEAFF,TRBV6-5,-,TRBJ1-1,TRBD1
TGTGCCAGCAGGGGAGGACAGGGTGGTTTGAACACTGAAGCTTTCTTT,CASRGGQGGLNTEAFF,TRBV27,-,TRBJ1-1,TRBD1
TGTGCCATCAGCTTCCCAGGGAACTATGGCTACACCTTC,CAISFPGNYGYTF,TRBV10-3,-,TRBJ1-2,-
TGTGCCAGCAGTTACTCGTGGAGGGAGGGGGACACTGAAGCTTTCTTT,CASSYSWREGDTEAFF,TRBV6-5,-,TRBJ1-1,-
TGTGCCAGCAGAGGACAGGGAGCAGATACGCAGTATTTT,CASRGQGADTQYF,TRBV25-1,-,TRBJ2-3,TRBD1
TGTGCCAGCAGTCTTCAATCTACTCTTGAAGCTTTCTTT,CASSLQSTLEAFF,TRBV28,-,TRBJ1-1,-
TGTGCCAGCAGCAAAGGGCAGGGTCTTAGCAATCAGCCCCAGCATTTT,CASSKGQGLSNQPQHF,TRBV21-1,-,TRBJ1-5,-
TGCAGCGTGGCACCAGGCCAGGGCGTTCCTGAAGCTTTCTTT,CSVAPGQGVPEAFF,TRBV29-1,-,TRBJ1-1,-
TGCGCCAGCAGCGAAATAGGGACAGACACTGAAGCTTTCTTT,CASSEIGTDTEAFF,TRBV5-1,once,TRBJ1-1,TRBD1
TGTGCCAGTAGTATAGCGTGGGGAGCGGGTCAGCCCCAGCATTTT,CASSIAWGAGQPQHF,TRBV19,-,TRBJ1-5,-
TGTGCCAGCAGGGGACTTAGCAATCAGCCCCAGCATTTT,CASRGLSNQPQHF,TRBV6-5,-,TRBJ1-5,-
TGTGCCAGCAGTGACCGGGATCATAATTCACCCCTCCACTTT,CASSDRDHNSPLHF,TRBV6-1,few,TRBJ1-6,-
TGTGCCAGCAGCTTTAGGGGATTCTCTGGAAACACCATATATTTT,CASSFRGFSGNTIYF,TRBV7-9,-,TRBJ1-3,-
TGTGCCAGCAGCTCGCCCGGGACAGGGGAGACTGAAGCTTTCTTT,CASSSPGTGETEAFF,TRBV5-4,-,TRBJ1-1,TRBD1
TGTGCCAGCAGGTCTCGGGGGGGTGTACAGCCCCAGCATTTT,CASRSRGGVQPQHF,TRBV2,-,TRBJ1-5,-
TGTGCCAGCAGTCCACCCCTAGCGGTGGTCTCCTACGAGCAGTACTTC,CASSPPLAVVSYEQYF,TRBV28,-,TRBJ2-7,TRBD2
TGTGCCAGCACGGGACAGGGGTCCTACGAGCAGTACTTC,CASTGQGSYEQYF,TRBV2,-,TRBJ2-7,TRBD1
TGCGCCAGCAGCTTGGCCGCCGGGAACTCTGGAAACACCATATATTTT,CASSLAAGNSGNTIYF,TRBV5-1,-,TRBJ1-3,-
TGTGCCAGCAGTCCGGGACACTCAAATGAGCAGTTCTTC,CASSPGHSNEQFF,TRBV12-3/TRBV12-4,-,TRBJ2-1,-
TGTGCCAGCACCACAGGGAACCCCTCCTACAATGAGCAGTTCTTC,CASTTGNPSYNEQFF,TRBV11-2,once,TRBJ2-1,-
TGTGCCAGCAGTTTAGGGACAGTCGGTTCACCCCTCCACTTT,CASSLGTVGSPLHF,TRBV28,-,TRBJ1-6,TRBD1
TGTGCCAGCAGTTGGGGCTCGACTAATGAAAAACTGTTTTTT,CASSWGSTNEKLFF,TRBV27,-,TRBJ1-4,-
TGTGCCACCAGTGACCCGGGACAGAACAATCAGCCCCAGCATTTT,CATSDPGQNNQPQHF,TRBV24-1,few,TRBJ1-5,TRBD1
TGTGCCAGCAGTTTTCTAGACTCCAACACTGAAGCTTTCTTT,CASSFLDSNTEAFF,TRBV27,-,TRBJ1-1,-
TGTGCCAGCAGCGTAGTGCAGGGGAGCACTGAAGCTTTCTTT,CASSVVQGSTEAFF,TRBV9,-,TRBJ1-1,-
TGTGCCACCAGCAGAGAGTTGAACCAGGGGATAGGCTACACCTTC,CATSRELNQGIGYTF,TRBV15,-,TRBJ1-2,-
TGTGCCAGCTTAAATCGGACGGGGAACACCATATATTTT,CASLNRTGNTIYF,TRBV18,-,TRBJ1-3,-
TGTGCCAGCAGCTTAGTAAACTATGGCTACACCTTC,CASSLVNYGYTF,TRBV11-2,-,TRBJ1-2,-
TGTGCCAGCAGTTTTGAGCAGGGAGGGGACTACAATGAGCAGTTCTTC,CASSFEQGGDYNEQFF,TRBV28,-,TRBJ2-1,TRBD2
TGTGCCAGCTCACCCCAGGCCCGGGGGATGAACACTGAAGCTTTCTTT,CASSPQARGMNTEAFF,TRBV18,-,TRBJ1-1,-
TGTGCCAGCAGTTTATCCCGGAACACTGAAGCTTTCTTT,CASSLSRNTEAFF,TRBV27,-,TRBJ1-1,-
TGTGCCAGCAGCTTACTGGGGGGGGGTGAAAAACTGTTTTTT,CASSLLGGGEKLFF,TRBV7-2,-,TRBJ1-4,-
TGCGCCAGCAGCATTGGACAGGGCACTCAAGAGACCCAGTACTTC,CASSIGQGTQETQYF,TRBV5-1,-,TRBJ2-5,TRBD1
TGTGCCAGCAGCCCAAGGCAGGGGTGGGGGTTGGGGAACACTGAAGCTTTCTTT,CASSPRQGWGLGNTEAFF,TRBV27,-,TRBJ1-1,-
TGTGCCAGCAGCTTAGTGCGGGGCCGTAGAGAGACCCAGTACTTC,CASSLVRGRRETQYF,TRBV7-9,few,TRBJ2-5,-
TGTGCCTGGAGTGGGGGGCAGGGCCCTCAGCCCCAGCATTTT,CAWSGGQGPQPQHF,TRBV30,-,TRBJ1-5,-